Listed here are 18 T cell receptor beta chains from one sample, sequenced in a study of T cells in Graves' hyperthyroidism and ophthalmopathy. Amplified regions were TCR beta CDR3 sequences from RNA transcripts. Carried out on the TCR CDR3, a first-round RT-PCR used the HTBI primer set. A single record per CDR3 protein comes from TCRdb applying MiXCR to the multiplex PCR reads. The sample contains some 250,000 distinct CDR3 sequences, roughly 15% of which appear only once. Sequenced sample: blood. All receptors come from a woman aged 50 to 65 with Graves' hyperthyroidism that later progressed to Graves' ophthalmopathy.

In its sample, this clonotype was seen many times. V is TRBV9 and J is TRBJ2-3, with 8 bases that match TRBD2. The germline gives CDR1 SGDLS, CDR2 YYNGEE. The CDR3 runs 20 residues. V dropped 6 bases and J dropped 4; count of bases not matched to a gene: 25. The CDR3 loop reads CASTRGLVKSTRGPADTQYF. In DNA form, the CDR3 reads TGTGCCAGCACTCGGGGACTAGTAAAGAGTACGAGGGGTCCCGCAGATACGCAGTATTTT.

V gene TRBV19 combines with J gene TRBJ2-3, with 7 bases matching TRBD2. The CDR3 is 14 residues long. Germline CDR1 is LNHDA and CDR2 is SQIVND (reference sequence). V shed 6 bases, J shed 4 bases, and the junction held 7 bases outside the gene matches. This CDR3 is CASSGGMRADTQYF. The CDR3 DNA sequence: TGTGCCAGTAGCGGGGGGATGAGGGCAGATACGCAGTATTTT.

This chain joins TRBV20-1 and TRBJ2-5; 12 positions agree with TRBD1. Germline V gene data show CDR1 as DFQATT and CDR2 as SNEGSKA (reference sequence). The CDR3 consists of 13 residues. The CDR3 spells CSLGQGAGETQYF. The CDR3 DNA is TGCAGCCTGGGACAGGGGGCGGGAGAGACCCAGTACTTC.

This clonotype was seen repeatedly, ten times or more. V is TRBV6-6 and J is TRBJ2-5; D is unclear. The ends were cut back, 1 base at V and 1 base at J, with 7 bases in the middle. Germline V gives CDR1 MNHNY, CDR2 SVGAGI (reference sequence). The CDR3 length is 14 residues. CDR3 DNA: TGTGCCAGCAGTTACTATCGGGCCCAAGAGACCCAGTACTTC. It specifies CASSYYRAQETQYF.

Turning to this clonotype: A much larger clonotype is one base distant, so this may be a read error. The CDR3 DNA sequence: TGTGCCAGCAGTGCGGGAGTTGCAGATACGCAGTATTTT. Its translation: CASSAGVADTQYF. The chain links TRBV6-1 to TRBJ2-3; D perhaps matches TRBD2 (6 bases). V was pared by 4 bases and J by 4 bases, with 9 bases between. The V gene's germline CDR1 is MNHNS and CDR2 SASEGT. The CDR3 is made up of 13 amino acids.

This clonotype was recorded a few times. CDR3 DNA sequence: TGTGCCAGCAGCTTCCTCGGGACAGGGTGGGTTTTCTACGAGCAGTACTTC. Translated: CASSFLGTGWVFYEQYF. This chain uses TRBV5-6 with TRBJ2-7; 9 nucleotides match TRBD1. From germline, CDR1 is SGHDT and CDR2 YYEEEE. The CDR3 is 17 residues long. J lost 3 bases, V lost 2 bases, and 12 bases had no gene match.

This clonotype was picked up many times. The chain uses TRBV10-1 and TRBJ2-1; 8 positions match TRBD1. V gave up 4 bases and J gave up 7 bases; unmatched junction bases: 6. The CDR3 extends over 14 amino acids. The germline gives CDR1 WNHNN, CDR2 SYGVQD (reference sequence). The CDR3 nucleotides read TGCGCCAGCAGTGCCGTGACAGGGGTGAATGAGCAGTTCTTC. It specifies CASSAVTGVNEQFF.

This clonotype was seen repeatedly, ten times or more. The rearrangement links TRBV3-1 to TRBJ2-3; D gene unclear. In germline, CDR1 is LGHDT, CDR2 YNNKEL (reference sequence). CDR3 length: 16 residues. Trimming pared 0 bases from V and 3 bases from J, leaving 13 bases between. This chain's CDR3 is CASSQETNVGTDTQYF. Here the CDR3 DNA reads TGTGCCAGCAGCCAAGAAACCAATGTTGGGACAGATACGCAGTATTTT.

This clonotype was seen repeatedly, ten times or more. The rearrangement uses TRBV20-1 and TRBJ2-3; D tentatively fits TRBD1 or TRBD2 (7 bases each). Germline V gives CDR1 DFQATT, CDR2 SNEGSKA (reference sequence). V lost 6 bases and J lost 5, with 18 bases in between. The CDR3 consists of 14 residues. The CDR3 DNA follows: TGCAGTGCGAAGGGGGCGGGAGCGGGAGATACGCAGTATTTT. Residues: CSAKGAGAGDTQYF.

This clonotype was detected once. The CDR3 nucleotides read TGTGCCAGTAGTATGCGGACAGGGGCCCTATCCACAGATACGCAGTATTTT. As protein: CASSMRTGALSTDTQYF. The rearrangement joins TRBV19 to TRBJ2-3; TRBD1 agrees at 9 bases. J was trimmed by 2 bases and V by 3 bases; bases with no gene match: 9. Looked up from germline, CDR1 is LNHDA and CDR2 is SQIVND (reference sequence). The CDR3 totals 17 residues. Full variable domain (outside the CDR3, taken from reference TRBV19 and TRBJ2-3): DGGITQSPKYLFRKEGQNVTLSCEQNLNHDAMYWYRQDPGQGLRLIYYSQIVNDFQKGDIAEGYSVSREKKESFPLTVTSAQKNPTAFYLCASSMRTGALSTDTQYFGPGTRLTVL.

This sequence joins TRBV19 and TRBJ2-5; 15 bases are a match to TRBD2. V trimming: 3 bases; J trimming: 4 bases; junction bases outside the gene matches: 12. The CDR3 is made up of 19 amino acids. Germline V gene sequence: CDR1 LNHDA, CDR2 SQIVND (reference sequence). The CDR3 bases are TGTGCCAGTAGTATTGGGAGGACTAGCGGGAGGGCCACGGCAGAGACCCAGTACTTC. It specifies CASSIGRTSGRATAETQYF.

This clonotype was found a few times. Given a much more abundant clone one base away, this may be a read error. V is TRBV6-5 and J is TRBJ1-5; D remains ambiguous. Germline CDR1 and CDR2: MNHEY and SVGAGI. The CDR3 extends over 13 amino acids. Trimming shortened V by 4 bases and J by 7 bases, and 11 bases separated the two germline ends. The CDR3 spells CASSFEGGQPQHF. DNA for the CDR3: TGTGCCAGCAGTTTCGAGGGAGGGCAGCCCCAGCATTTT.

By proportion, this clonotype is medium-sized. The genes are TRBV2 and TRBJ1-4, with D maybe TRBD1 (6 bases). V lost 11 bases to trimming and J lost 7 bases, with 17 bases between them. Germline V gives CDR1 SNHLY, CDR2 FYNNEI. CDR3 length: 13 amino acids. This chain's CDR3 is CAGSLTDSEKLFF. The CDR3 DNA follows: TGTGCCGGATCCCTTACGGACAGTGAAAAACTGTTTTTT. The whole variable domain, remainder taken from reference TRBV2 and TRBJ1-4, is EPEVTQTPSHQVTQMGQEVILRCVPISNHLYFYWYRQILGQKVEFLVSFYNNEISEKSEIFDDQFSVERPDGSNFTLKIRSTKLEDSAMYFCAGSLTDSEKLFFGSGTQLSVL.

There are many counts of this clonotype. The J gene is TRBJ1-1, the V gene TRBV6-1; D gene uncertain. The germline CDR1 and CDR2 sequences are MNHNS and SASEGT. The CDR3 is 13 residues long. Trimming took off 3 bases at V and 6 bases at J, with 11 bases between the two ends. The CDR3 protein is CASSDPSVAEAFF. The CDR3 bases are TGTGCCAGCAGTGATCCTTCTGTCGCTGAAGCTTTCTTT.

With respect to this clonotype: A much larger clone sits a single nucleotide away, making a read error possible. The CDR3 DNA sequence: TGTGCCACCGGTGGACAGGGTGAGAACACTGAAGCTTTCTTT. Protein sequence: CATGGQGENTEAFF. V gene TRBV24-1 combines with J gene TRBJ1-1; 8 bases line up with TRBD1. The CDR3 consists of 14 residues. Per the germline V gene, CDR1 is KGHDR and CDR2 is SFDVKD. J gave up 1 base and V 9 bases, and 6 bases lay outside the gene matches.

This clonotype was picked up many times. The CDR3 protein is CASPPTSGVYEQYF. For the CDR3, the DNA is TGTGCCAGCCCCCCGACTAGCGGAGTCTACGAGCAGTACTTC. The V call is TRBV14, the J call TRBJ2-7; 9 bases match TRBD2. The CDR3 consists of 14 residues. Germline CDR1 reads SGHDN; CDR2 reads FVKESK. Germline trimming cut 8 bases from V and 3 bases from J; bases unmatched to any gene: 8.

Ten or more counts support this clonotype. The V and J genes are TRBV11-2 and TRBJ1-5; D is unresolved. The CDR3 has 14 residues. V was cut by 0 bases and J by 1 base, with 4 bases left in between. Germline V gene data show CDR1 as SGHAT and CDR2 as FQNNGV. CDR3 DNA: TGTGCCAGCAGCTTAGAGGCCAGCAATCAGCCCCAGCATTTT. Its protein product is CASSLEASNQPQHF.

This clonotype has at least ten counts. The J gene is TRBJ2-1, the V gene TRBV4-1; D unresolved. V was shortened by 1 base and J by 7 bases, with 8 bases between the two germline ends. The CDR3 has 13 amino acids. Germline loops: CDR1 MGHRA, CDR2 YSYEKL. The CDR3 DNA follows: TGCGCCAGCAGCCAAGGATTGGGTAATGAGCAGTTCTTC. This sequence encodes CASSQGLGNEQFF.